The clone carrying this T cell receptor (beta chain) occurred a few times. Its specificity is not known. Isolation of CD4+ naive, central memory, regulatory and stem cell-like memory cells was achieved by sorting via CD45RO/CCR7/CD25/CD127/CD95/CD27. The entirety of the isolated RNA underwent reverse transcription, so expressed TCRB transcripts were sequenced. Repertoires were generated with immunoSEQ multiplex PCR, while TCRdb's copy carries only in-frame clones and drops some. The sample shows fewer than 900,000 clones, around a sixth of them seen only once. The record originates from a study of beta chain features in type 1 diabetes. Regarding the study as a whole: Cells that show high TCR expression could be over-represented by cDNA sequencing. Type 1 diabetes patients had fewer VDJ junction insertions and more deletions.

Source material: naive CD4+ T cells from blood. This receptor was identified in a woman aged 18-35 years in good health.

The CDR3 spells CASMGGQKLRFF. Written as DNA, the CDR3 is TGTGCCAGTATGGGTGGACAGAAGTTAAGATTCTTC. The rearrangement links TRBV19 to TRBJ2-1; a possible D gene is TRBD1 (6 bases). CDR3 length: 12 amino acids. Germline V gene data show CDR1 as LNHDA and CDR2 as SQIVND (reference sequence). V lost 7 bases, J lost 16 bases, and 20 bases lay in between.